The rows below give T cell receptor beta chains drawn from one sample of a study of blood T cell repertoires in COVID-19. Only in-frame clones appear in the TCRdb table, and some are missing; sequencing was by immunoSEQ multiplex PCR. The data contain around 46,000 clones, 86% of them seen just once; the ten biggest clones take up over 4.5%. The specimen was peripheral blood. These receptors were taken from a man aged 35-49 years with active COVID-19. Both conserved end residues are part of each CDR3. A D gene is named only where the DNA matches it firmly. Size values are once, few and many counts, or a class for expanded clones, and some rows have none.

v_call	cdr3_length	j_call	clone_size	d_call	cdr3_nt	cdr3_aa
TRBV11-2	16	TRBJ2-5	NA	TRBD1	TGTGCCAGCAGCCTGTTGGGACAGGGAGGGGGAGAGACCCAGTACTTC	CASSLLGQGGGETQYF
TRBV5-5	16	TRBJ1-1	once	TRBD1	TGTGCCAGCAGCTTGAATGCGGGACAGGCGAACACTGAAGCTTTCTTT	CASSLNAGQANTEAFF
TRBV27	15	TRBJ2-7	once	TRBD2	TGTGCCAGCAGTTCCATAGCGGGACGGCACTACGAGCAGTACTTC	CASSSIAGRHYEQYF
TRBV27	18	TRBJ1-3	once	TRBD1	TGTGCCAGCAGTTTTTTGACCCGACAGGGGGTTTTCCCGGGCACCATATATTTT	CASSFLTRQGVFPGTIYF
TRBV6-6	15	TRBJ2-7	NA	NA	TGTGCCAGCAGTTACTCGGGGAGGAGCTCCTACGAGCAGTACTTC	CASSYSGRSSYEQYF
TRBV24-1	13	TRBJ2-1	once	NA	TGTGCCACCTCATGGACGAGGGGGAATGAGCAGTTCTTC	CATSWTRGNEQFF
TRBV7-8	14	TRBJ1-5	NA	TRBD1	TGTGCCAGCAGCTTCGGACAGGTCGCACAGCCCCAGCATTTT	CASSFGQVAQPQHF
TRBV5-1	17	TRBJ1-6	NA	TRBD1	TGCGCCAGCAGCTTGATCTGGGACAGGGTTGATAATTCACCCCTCCACTTT	CASSLIWDRVDNSPLHF
TRBV5-8	15	TRBJ1-1	NA	NA	TGTGCCAGCAGCCCCGGGATTGTCGGAGACACTGAAGCTTTCTTT	CASSPGIVGDTEAFF
TRBV7-2	12	TRBJ2-1	NA	NA	TGTGCCAGCAGCTCAGACTACTTCCAGCAGTTCTTC	CASSSDYFQQFF
TRBV30	13	TRBJ2-5	NA	TRBD1	TGTGCCTGGAGTGGACAGGGAAAAGAGACCCAGTACTTC	CAWSGQGKETQYF
TRBV28	14	TRBJ2-7	NA	NA	TGTGCCAGCAAGACAGTATTCAGCGCCTACGAGCAGTACTTC	CASKTVFSAYEQYF
TRBV28	15	TRBJ2-1	NA	TRBD2	TGTGCCAGCAAGAGGTCTAGCGGGAGCGAGTATGAGCAGTTCTTC	CASKRSSGSEYEQFF
TRBV30	17	TRBJ1-5	NA	TRBD1	TGTGCCTGGAGTGTGTTATCACCGGGACAGGGGAGTCAGCCCCAGCATTTT	CAWSVLSPGQGSQPQHF
TRBV11-2	18	TRBJ2-1	NA	TRBD2	TGTGCCAGCAGCTTAGTTGGGTCTAGCGGAGCCTCCTACAATGAGCAGTTCTTC	CASSLVGSSGASYNEQFF